This T cell receptor (beta chain) came from a study of PD-1 blockade in classical Hodgkin lymphoma. Some clones are missing from TCRdb's copy, which holds only in-frame ones; the method was immunoSEQ multiplex PCR. Among more than 140,000 clones listed, about four fifths were seen once. The CDR3 covers 17 residues. V gave up 8 bases and J gave up 1 base; unmatched junction bases: 12. Germline V gives CDR1 SNHLY, CDR2 FYNNEI. In every patient, relapse followed autologous stem cell transplantation, while exposure to brentuximab vedotin differed. V gene TRBV2 combines with J gene TRBJ2-4; 9 bases are shared with TRBD1. The clonotype comes from a human donor with classical Hodgkin lymphoma. This material consisted of peripheral blood mononuclear cells (PBMCs), taken before the second cycle of nivolumab. The chain's CDR3 is CASWPGTGIRAKNIQYF. CDR3 nucleotides: TGTGCCAGCTGGCCCGGGACAGGGATTCGGGCCAAAAACATTCAGTACTTC. The complete variable domain, with remaining parts taken from reference TRBV2 and TRBJ2-4, reads EPEVTQTPSHQVTQMGQEVILRCVPISNHLYFYWYRQILGQKVEFLVSFYNNEISEKSEIFDDQFSVERPDGSNFTLKIRSTKLEDSAMYFCASWPGTGIRAKNIQYFGAGTRLSVL.